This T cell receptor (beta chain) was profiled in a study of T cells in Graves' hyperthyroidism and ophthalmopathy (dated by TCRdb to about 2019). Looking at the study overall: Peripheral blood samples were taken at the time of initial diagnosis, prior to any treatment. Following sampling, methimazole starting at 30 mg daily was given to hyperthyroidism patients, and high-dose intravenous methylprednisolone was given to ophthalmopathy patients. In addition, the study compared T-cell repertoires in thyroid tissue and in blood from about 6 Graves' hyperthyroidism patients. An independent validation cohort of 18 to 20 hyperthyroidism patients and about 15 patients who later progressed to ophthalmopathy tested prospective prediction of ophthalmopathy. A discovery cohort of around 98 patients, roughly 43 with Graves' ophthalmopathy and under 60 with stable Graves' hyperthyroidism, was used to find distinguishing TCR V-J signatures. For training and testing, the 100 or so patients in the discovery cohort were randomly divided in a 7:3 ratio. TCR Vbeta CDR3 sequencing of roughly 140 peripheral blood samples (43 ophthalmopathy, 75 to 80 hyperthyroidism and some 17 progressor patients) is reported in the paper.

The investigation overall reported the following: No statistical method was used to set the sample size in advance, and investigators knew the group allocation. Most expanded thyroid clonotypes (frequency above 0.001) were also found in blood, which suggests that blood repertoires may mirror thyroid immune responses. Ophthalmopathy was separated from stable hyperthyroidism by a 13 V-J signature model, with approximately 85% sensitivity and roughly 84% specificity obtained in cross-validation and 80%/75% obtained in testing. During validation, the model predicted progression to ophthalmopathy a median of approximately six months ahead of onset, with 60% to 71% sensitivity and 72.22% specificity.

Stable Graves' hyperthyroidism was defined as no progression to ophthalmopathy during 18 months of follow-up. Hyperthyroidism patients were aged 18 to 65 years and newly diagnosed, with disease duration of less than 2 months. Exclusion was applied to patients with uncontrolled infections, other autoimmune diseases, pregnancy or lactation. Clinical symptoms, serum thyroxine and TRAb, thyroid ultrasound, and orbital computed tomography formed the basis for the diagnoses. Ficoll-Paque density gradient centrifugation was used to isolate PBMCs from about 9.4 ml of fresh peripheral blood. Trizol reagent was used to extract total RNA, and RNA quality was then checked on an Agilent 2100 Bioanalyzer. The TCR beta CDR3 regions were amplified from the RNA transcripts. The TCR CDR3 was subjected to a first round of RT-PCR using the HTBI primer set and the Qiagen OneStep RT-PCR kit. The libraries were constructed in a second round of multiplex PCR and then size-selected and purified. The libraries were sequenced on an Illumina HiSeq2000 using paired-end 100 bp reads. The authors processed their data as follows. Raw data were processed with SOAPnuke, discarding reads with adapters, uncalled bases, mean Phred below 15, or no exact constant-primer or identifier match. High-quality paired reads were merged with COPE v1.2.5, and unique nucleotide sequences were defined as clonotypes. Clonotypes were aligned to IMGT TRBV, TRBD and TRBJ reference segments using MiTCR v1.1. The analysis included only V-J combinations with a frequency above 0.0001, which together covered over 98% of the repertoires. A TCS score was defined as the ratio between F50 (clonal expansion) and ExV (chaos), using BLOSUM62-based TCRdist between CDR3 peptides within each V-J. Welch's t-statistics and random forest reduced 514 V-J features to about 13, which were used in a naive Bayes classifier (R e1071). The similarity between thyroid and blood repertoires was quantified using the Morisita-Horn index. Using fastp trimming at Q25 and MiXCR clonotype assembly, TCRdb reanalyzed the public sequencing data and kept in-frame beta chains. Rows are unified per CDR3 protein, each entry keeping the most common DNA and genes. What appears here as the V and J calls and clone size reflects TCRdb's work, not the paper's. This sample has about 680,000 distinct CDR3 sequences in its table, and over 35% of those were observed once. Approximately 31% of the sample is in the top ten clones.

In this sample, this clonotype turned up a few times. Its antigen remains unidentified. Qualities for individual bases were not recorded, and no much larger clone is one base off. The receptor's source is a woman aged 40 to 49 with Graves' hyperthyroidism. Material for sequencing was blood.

The CDR3: CASSFVRDQETQYF. The DNA sequence is TGTGCCAGCAGTTTTGTCAGGGACCAAGAGACCCAGTACTTC. This chain is built from TRBV12-3 or TRBV12-4 and TRBJ2-5, with TRBD1 tentatively as D gene (5 bases match). Counted from cysteine to phenylalanine, this CDR3 has 14 amino acids. Only the CDR3 DNA is retained, 42 bases long and in frame from the first base. Trimming at the junction amounts to 3 bases on V and 0 bases on J, and the germline ends lie 8 bases apart.